This T cell receptor beta chain was obtained from a study of blood T cell repertoires in COVID-19 (dated by TCRdb to 2020 to 2021). Regarding the research as a whole: Samples covering the acute and convalescent phases of COVID-19 were provided by collaborators in the United States, Italy and Spain. The repertoires were made available in a free public database intended to serve as a resource for research on the immune response to SARS-CoV-2. Deeply sampled blood TCRbeta repertoires from subjects exposed to, actively infected with, or recovered from COVID-19 were included in the dataset. The prospective study material was composed of cDNA or gDNA derived from T cells, B-cell-depleted T cells, or PBMCs. Sample metadata almost always included a de-identified subject ID, COVID-19 status, age in years and sex. Samples came from the ongoing ImmuneRACE study (first 160 participants) plus 1,254 subjects from 6 global collaborators. Where available, HLA class I and class II types were taken from metadata supplied by the sample provider and were not determined by assay-based typing. General study outcomes and caveats: The quantity of clinical and demographic metadata differed by source and by participant and was supplied without curation.

Trimming at the junction amounts to 4 bases on V and 1 base on J, and the germline ends lie 14 bases apart. The CDR3 has 15 amino acids, counting the end cysteine and phenylalanine. The sequence is cut down to CDR3 DNA, 45 bases in frame from base 1. Based on the germline V gene, the CDR1 and CDR2 sequences are SGHRS and YFSETQ. Each collaborating institution followed its own protocols to collect whole blood in K2EDTA tubes. Collaborator samples were shipped for TCRbeta analysis as frozen whole blood, isolated PBMCs, or DNA extracted from either sample type. The immunoSEQ Assay, a bias-controlled multiplex PCR, was used to amplify TCRbeta CDR3 regions from genomic DNA. The study's processing was this. Nucleated cell counts per sample were estimated from amplification of reference gene primers within the assay. To quantify the absolute abundance of each unique TCRbeta CDR3 rearrangement, sequence reads were collapsed and filtered. Productive Simpson clonality was computed per sample as the square root of Simpson's diversity index over productive rearrangements. Held by TCRdb, this immuneACCESS table contains in-frame sequences only and omits some clones. Under half of the omission traces to an unresolved V gene where checked; the cause of the rest is unknown. V and J calls and clone size come straight from that table; D and trimming were deduced from the DNA. The sample data list about 42,000 clones, and 75% to 80% of these were observed just once. Roughly 28% of the sample lies in the top ten.

Remarks on this clone: Its antigen is still unknown. The sample holds no much larger clone one base away, and base qualities are not on file.

This TCR derives from a woman in her seventies with acute or convalescent COVID-19. The rearranged segments are TRBV5-1 and TRBJ1-1, with the D gene call left open. The sequenced sample was peripheral blood. This receptor carries the CDR3 CASSGSGPSNTEAFF. The DNA reads TGCGCCAGCAGCGGTTCAGGTCCTTCGAACACTGAAGCTTTCTTT.